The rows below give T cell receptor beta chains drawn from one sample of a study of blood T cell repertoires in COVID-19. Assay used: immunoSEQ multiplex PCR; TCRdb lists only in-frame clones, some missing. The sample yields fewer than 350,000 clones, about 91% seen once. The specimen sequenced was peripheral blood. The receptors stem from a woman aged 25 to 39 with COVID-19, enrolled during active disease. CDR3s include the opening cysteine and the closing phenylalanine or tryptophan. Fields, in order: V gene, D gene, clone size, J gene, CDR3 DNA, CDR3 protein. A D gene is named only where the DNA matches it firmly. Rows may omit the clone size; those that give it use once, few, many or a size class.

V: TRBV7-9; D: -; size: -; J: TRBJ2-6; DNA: TGTGCCAGCAGCTGGAGGGCGGGCTCTGGGGCCAACGTCCTGACTTTC; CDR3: CASSWRAGSGANVLTF
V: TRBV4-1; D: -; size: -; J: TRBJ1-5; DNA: TGCGCCAGCAGCCAACGAGGAAAGGCCAATCAGCCCCAGCATTTT; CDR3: CASSQRGKANQPQHF
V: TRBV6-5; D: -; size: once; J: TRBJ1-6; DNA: TGTGCCACCGGGAAAGGGGGCTATAATTCACCCCTCCACTTT; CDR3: CATGKGGYNSPLHF
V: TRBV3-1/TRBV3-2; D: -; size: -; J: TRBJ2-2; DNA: TGTGCCAGCAGCTTTGGACAAACCGGGGAGCTGTTTTTT; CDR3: CASSFGQTGELFF
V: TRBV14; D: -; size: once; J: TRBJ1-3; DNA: TGTGCCAGCAGCCCAGGTTATAACACCATATATTTT; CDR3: CASSPGYNTIYF
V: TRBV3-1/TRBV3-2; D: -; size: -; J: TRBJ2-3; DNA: TGTGCCAGCAGCCAGGGCCGGACTGGCACAGATACGCAGTATTTT; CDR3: CASSQGRTGTDTQYF
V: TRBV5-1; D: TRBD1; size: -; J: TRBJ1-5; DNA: TGCGCCAGCAGCTCCGGACAGGGTGGTCAGCCCCAGCATTTT; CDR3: CASSSGQGGQPQHF
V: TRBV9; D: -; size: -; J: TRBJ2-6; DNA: TGTGCCAGCAGCGTACCTATTAGTGGGGCCAACGTCCTGACTTTC; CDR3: CASSVPISGANVLTF
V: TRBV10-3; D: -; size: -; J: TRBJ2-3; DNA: TGTGCCATCGGCGGTTACACAGATACGCAGTATTTT; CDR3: CAIGGYTDTQYF
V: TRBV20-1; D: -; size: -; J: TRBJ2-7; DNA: TGCAGTGCTAGTAAGCAGGGCTACGAGCAGTACTTC; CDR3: CSASKQGYEQYF
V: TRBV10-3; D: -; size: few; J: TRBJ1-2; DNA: TGTGCCACCTCGACCTCCGGGACTCATGGCTACACCTTC; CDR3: CATSTSGTHGYTF
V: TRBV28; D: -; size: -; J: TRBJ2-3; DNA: TGTGCCAGCAGCCGGGACAAACGCACAGATACGCAGTATTTT; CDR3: CASSRDKRTDTQYF
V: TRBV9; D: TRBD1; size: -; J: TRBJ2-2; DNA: TGTGCCAGCAGCGTAGAGGGACAGGGCACCGGGGAGCTGTTTTTT; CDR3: CASSVEGQGTGELFF
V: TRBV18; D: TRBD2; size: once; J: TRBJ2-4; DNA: TGTGCCAGCTCACCACGCGGACTAGCGGGAGCCAAAAACATTCAGTACTTC; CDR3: CASSPRGLAGAKNIQYF
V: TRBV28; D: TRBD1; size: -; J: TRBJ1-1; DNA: TGTGCCAGCAGTCCTAGGACAGGGACGAAAGGCTCAGCTTTCTTT; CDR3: CASSPRTGTKGSAFF
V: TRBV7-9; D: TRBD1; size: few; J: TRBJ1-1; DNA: TGTGCCAGCAGCACTTACAGGGGGCGCGGGAACACTGAAGCTTTCTTT; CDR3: CASSTYRGRGNTEAFF
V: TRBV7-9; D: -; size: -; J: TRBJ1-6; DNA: TGTGCCACCGAGAGGTCACCCCTCCACTTT; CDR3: CATERSPLHF
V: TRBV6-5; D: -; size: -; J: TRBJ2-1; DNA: TGTGCCAGCAGTTACGGGGCAGGGCGGGGAAATGAGCAGTTCTTC; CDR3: CASSYGAGRGNEQFF
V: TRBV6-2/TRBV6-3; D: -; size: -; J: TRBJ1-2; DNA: TGTGCCAGCAGTTACCCGAGCGGATACTATGGCTACACCTTC; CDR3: CASSYPSGYYGYTF
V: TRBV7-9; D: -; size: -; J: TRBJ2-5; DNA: TGTGCCAGCTTTGGAATTCGCGGGACCCAGTACTTC; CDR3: CASFGIRGTQYF
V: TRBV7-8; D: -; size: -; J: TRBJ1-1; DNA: TGTGCCAGCAGCTTAGGCGGGGGGTTTGAGAACACTGAAGCTTTCTTT; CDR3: CASSLGGGFENTEAFF
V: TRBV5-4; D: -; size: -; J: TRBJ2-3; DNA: TGTGCCAGCAGCTTGCCCCCCGAGGATACGCAGTATTTT; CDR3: CASSLPPEDTQYF
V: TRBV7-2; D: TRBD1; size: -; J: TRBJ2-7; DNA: TGTGCCAGCAGCTTGGCAGGGACAGGGGGACCCTACGAGCAGTACTTC; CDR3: CASSLAGTGGPYEQYF
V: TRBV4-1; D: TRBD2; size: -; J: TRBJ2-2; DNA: TGCGCCAGCAGCCAAGTCTGGTCTGGCGGGGGGGCGCAAACCGGGGAGCTGTTTTTT; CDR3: CASSQVWSGGGAQTGELFF
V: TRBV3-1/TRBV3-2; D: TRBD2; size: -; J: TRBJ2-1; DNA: TGTGCCAGCAGCCCCGGAGTAGCGGGGGGGCCTCGTCCCTACAATGAGCAGTTCTTC; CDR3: CASSPGVAGGPRPYNEQFF
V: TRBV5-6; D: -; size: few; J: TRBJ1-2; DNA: TGTGCCAGCACCTTACAGGGATTTGATGGCTACACCTTC; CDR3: CASTLQGFDGYTF
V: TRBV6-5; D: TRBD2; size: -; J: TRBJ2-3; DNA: TGTGCCAGCACCCAGCTAGCGGGGGGGTCAGATACGCAGTATTTT; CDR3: CASTQLAGGSDTQYF
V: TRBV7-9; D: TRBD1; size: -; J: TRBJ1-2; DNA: TGTGCCAGCCGAGGGGGCCCCTCACAGAGCTACACCTTC; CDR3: CASRGGPSQSYTF
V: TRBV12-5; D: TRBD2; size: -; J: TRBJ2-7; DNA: TGTGCTAGTGGTTTGGCCGGGGGGGGCACCTACGAGCAGTACTTC; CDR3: CASGLAGGGTYEQYF
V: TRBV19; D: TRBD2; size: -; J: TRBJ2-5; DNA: TGTGCCAGTAGTATTGGGGGAGCGGGGGGACTCCAAGAGACCCAGTACTTC; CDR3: CASSIGGAGGLQETQYF
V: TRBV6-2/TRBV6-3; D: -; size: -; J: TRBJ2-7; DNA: TGTGCCAGCAGTTACTCGACTAGTTACGAGCAGTACTTC; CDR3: CASSYSTSYEQYF
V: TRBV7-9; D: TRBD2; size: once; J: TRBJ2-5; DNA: TGTGCCAGCAGCTTAGGAGGTCCGGGGGGGCTAGAGACCCAGTACTTC; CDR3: CASSLGGPGGLETQYF
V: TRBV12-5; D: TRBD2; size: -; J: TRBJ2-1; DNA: TGTGCTAGCTTGGGTGGGGTAGCGGGGCACTACAATGAGCAGTTCTTC; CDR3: CASLGGVAGHYNEQFF
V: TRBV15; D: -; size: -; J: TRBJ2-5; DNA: TGTGCCACCACAGGGCAGGGAAAAGAGACCCAGTACTTC; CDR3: CATTGQGKETQYF
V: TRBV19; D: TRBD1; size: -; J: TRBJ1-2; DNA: TGTGCCAGTAAGCGGACAGGCGGCTATGGCTACACCTTC; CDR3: CASKRTGGYGYTF
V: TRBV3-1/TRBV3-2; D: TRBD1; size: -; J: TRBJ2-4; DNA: TGTGCCAGCAGCCCGGGACAGACTTCCCCTGAAGTCCTAGCCAAAAACATTCAGTACTTC; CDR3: CASSPGQTSPEVLAKNIQYF
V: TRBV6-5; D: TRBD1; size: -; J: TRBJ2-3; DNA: TGTGCCAGCAGACAATACAGGGGTGGCACAGATACGCAGTATTTT; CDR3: CASRQYRGGTDTQYF
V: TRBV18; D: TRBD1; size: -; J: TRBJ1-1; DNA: TGTGCCAGCTCACCGGGACAGGGGCCGAACACTGAAGCTTTCTTT; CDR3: CASSPGQGPNTEAFF
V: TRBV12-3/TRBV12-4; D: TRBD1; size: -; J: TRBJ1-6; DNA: TGTGCCAGCAGGGGGACAGGTTCCTCACCCCTCCACTTT; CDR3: CASRGTGSSPLHF
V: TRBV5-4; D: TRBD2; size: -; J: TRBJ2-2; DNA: TGTGCCAGCAGCTTTGCCACTAGCGGGGCCACCGGGGAGCTGTTTTTT; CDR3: CASSFATSGATGELFF
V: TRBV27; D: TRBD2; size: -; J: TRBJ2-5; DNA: TGTGCCAGCAATCGCGGCGGGGGGGGGCCGAGCCGAGAGACCCAGTACTTC; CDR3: CASNRGGGGPSRETQYF
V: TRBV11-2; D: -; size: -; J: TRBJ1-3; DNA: TGTGCCAGTACTGGGCCCATCCCGGGAAACACCATATATTTT; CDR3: CASTGPIPGNTIYF
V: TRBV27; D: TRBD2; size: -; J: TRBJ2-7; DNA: TGTGCCAGCAGTTTAACGGGGGGGTGGCAGTACTTC; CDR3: CASSLTGGWQYF
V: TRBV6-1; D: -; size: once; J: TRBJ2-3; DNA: TGTGCCAGCAGTGAAGGTCTTTTCACAGATACGCAGTATTTT; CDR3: CASSEGLFTDTQYF
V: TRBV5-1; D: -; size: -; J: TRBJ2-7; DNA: TGCGCCAGCAGCTTGAGTCCAGGAGGCTCCTACGAGCAGTACTTC; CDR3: CASSLSPGGSYEQYF
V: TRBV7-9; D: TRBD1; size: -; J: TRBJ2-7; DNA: TGTGCCAGCAGCTCCCGCGAACCCGGGACAGGCTCCTACGAGCAGTACTTC; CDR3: CASSSREPGTGSYEQYF